This T cell receptor beta chain was found in a study of cytotoxic CD8 clonotypes in ibrutinib-treated CLL. This clone was seen a single time. Profiling relied on immunoSEQ multiplex PCR, and the TCRdb table lists in-frame clones only, not all of them. The table includes around 40,000 clones, 71% detected once. The sample was PBMCs, taken at disease progression, from a patient treated with ibrutinib. The receptor's source is a human donor with chronic lymphocytic leukemia.

The chain's CDR3 is CASSPTRSSGTDTQYF. CDR3 DNA sequence: TGTGCCAGCTCACCGACCCGGAGTAGCGGTACAGATACGCAGTATTTT. This sequence joins TRBV18 and TRBJ2-3, with D perhaps TRBD2 (6 bases). CDR1 KGHSH and CDR2 LQKENI come from the germline V gene. The CDR3 runs 16 residues. V shed 3 bases and J shed 3 bases, with 16 bases lying between them.